This TCR beta chain was captured by sequencing in a study of shared clonotypes between healthy human individuals. Caucasian adults residing in Nashville, Tennessee made up all the donors. Profiling relied on immunoSEQ multiplex PCR, and the TCRdb table lists in-frame clones only, not all of them. The data contain more than 2 million clones, 90% to 96% of them singletons. Material for sequencing was naive CD4+ T cells sorted from blood. Regarding subset: CD45RA+ positively selected. This sequence was found in a man aged 18 to 29 in good health.

CDR3 in amino acids: CASSTGSAGNTIYF. The CDR3 DNA sequence: TGTGCCAGCTCGACCGGATCTGCTGGAAACACCATATATTTT. V gene TRBV6-6 combines with J gene TRBJ1-3; D is ambiguous. Per the germline V gene, CDR1 is MNHNY and CDR2 is SVGAGI (reference sequence). The length of the CDR3 is 14 residues. Trimming removed 8 bases from V and 2 bases from J, with 13 bases in between.